One and the same sample provided the 3 T cell receptor beta chains below, sequenced in a study of T cell repertoires in cytomegalovirus infection. TCRdb analysed the reads with MiXCR anew, one entry per CDR3 protein. Here the sample spans around 78,000 distinct CDR3 sequences, 40% being singletons. No cognate antigen is known for these TCRs. Sequencing was performed on CD8+ T cells from cultured PBMCs, taken from culture after CMV antigen stimulation. Every receptor here comes from a human donor in good health (CMV status not recorded). Some clones in this sample may be carry-over from other donors' samples.

This clonotype was recorded a few times. This chain links TRBV7-6 with TRBJ2-2; the D gene is possibly TRBD1 (7 bases). This CDR3 comprises 15 residues. V was clipped by 5 bases and J by 4 bases, with 14 bases between them. From germline, CDR1 is SGHVS and CDR2 FNYEAQ. In DNA, the CDR3 is TGTGCCAGCAGCCTTGGAGGGGGCGGCACCGGGGAGCTGTTTTTT. Translation: CASSLGGGGTGELFF.

The chain couples TRBV20-1 to TRBJ2-7, with D tentatively TRBD1 (6 bases). CDR3 length: 13 amino acids. Germline CDR1 and CDR2: DFQATT and SNEGSKA (reference sequence). With 3 bases removed from V and 4 bases from J, the gap between germline ends came to 13 bases. The CDR3 loop reads CSASPRTAYEQYF. The CDR3 bases are TGCAGTGCTAGCCCGCGGACAGCGTACGAGCAGTACTTC.

The chain recombines TRBV27 with TRBJ2-7; 9 bases agree with TRBD1. Germline assignment: CDR1 MNHEY and CDR2 SMNVEV (reference sequence). V shed 0 bases and J 0 bases; nucleotides not matched to a gene: 6. The CDR3 runs to 17 residues. The CDR3 loop is CASSLSLTGQGSYEQYF. The CDR3 DNA reads as TGTGCCAGCAGTTTATCGTTAACGGGACAGGGCTCCTACGAGCAGTACTTC.